The rows below give T cell receptor beta chains drawn from one sample of a study of patients and donors after allogeneic stem cell transplantation. MiXCR, applied by TCRdb to the RT-PCR reads, yields one record per CDR3 protein. The table lists roughly 200,000 distinct CDR3 sequences, around two fifths of them singletons, with 9.5% to 13% in the top ten. The material sequenced was blood, either unsorted or a sorted T cell fraction (not recorded which). These receptors came from a human donor who was either an allogeneic HSCT recipient or a stem cell or donor lymphocyte infusion donor (not recorded which). It is not recorded whose cells these are; they may come from a transplant donor. CDR3s include the opening cysteine and the closing phenylalanine or tryptophan. A D gene is named only where the DNA matches it firmly. Expanded clones get a size class; other rows say once, few or many, or leave the size out.

CDR3 protein: CSVDSLNTEAFF; CDR3 DNA: TGCAGCGTTGATTCCCTGAACACTGAAGCTTTCTTT; clone size: -; D gene: -; V gene: TRBV29-1; J gene: TRBJ1-1
CDR3 protein: CASSESFVSSYNSPLHF; CDR3 DNA: TGCGCCAGCAGTGAGTCTTTTGTGAGCTCCTATAATTCACCCCTCCACTTT; clone size: few; D gene: -; V gene: TRBV10-2; J gene: TRBJ1-6
CDR3 protein: CSARGRVLRANVLTF; CDR3 DNA: TGCAGTGCTAGAGGAAGGGTTCTAAGGGCCAACGTCCTGACTTTC; clone size: few; D gene: -; V gene: TRBV20-1; J gene: TRBJ2-6
CDR3 protein: CASSPGSTNEKLFF; CDR3 DNA: TGTGCCAGCAGTCCGGGATCAACTAATGAAAAACTGTTTTTT; clone size: -; D gene: -; V gene: TRBV28; J gene: TRBJ1-4
CDR3 protein: CASTDPLDSLGNQPQHF; CDR3 DNA: TGTGCCAGCACCGACCCCTTGGACAGTTTGGGCAATCAGCCCCAGCATTTT; clone size: -; D gene: -; V gene: TRBV21-1; J gene: TRBJ1-5
CDR3 protein: CASSPGASHTDTQYF; CDR3 DNA: TGCGCCAGCAGCCCAGGGGCTTCACACACAGATACGCAGTATTTT; clone size: many; D gene: -; V gene: TRBV4-1; J gene: TRBJ2-3
CDR3 protein: CASSYDRPTFGGYTF; CDR3 DNA: TGTGCCAGCAGTTACGACAGACCGACGTTTGGAGGCTACACCTTC; clone size: few; D gene: -; V gene: TRBV6-6; J gene: TRBJ1-2
CDR3 protein: CSARVASMNTEAFF; CDR3 DNA: TGCAGTGCTAGAGTCGCCAGCATGAACACTGAAGCTTTCTTT; clone size: -; D gene: -; V gene: TRBV20-1; J gene: TRBJ1-1
CDR3 protein: CARGDREGYGYTF; CDR3 DNA: TGTGCCAGAGGGGACAGGGAAGGCTATGGCTACACCTTC; clone size: few; D gene: TRBD1; V gene: TRBV2; J gene: TRBJ1-2
CDR3 protein: CASSPDRRSYEQYF; CDR3 DNA: TGTGCCAGCAGTCCGGACAGGAGATCCTACGAGCAGTACTTC; clone size: -; D gene: TRBD1; V gene: TRBV27; J gene: TRBJ2-7
CDR3 protein: CSVDGTLNTEAFF; CDR3 DNA: TGCAGCGTTGATGGAACCCTGAACACTGAAGCTTTCTTT; clone size: few; D gene: -; V gene: TRBV29-1; J gene: TRBJ1-1
CDR3 protein: CSVVLLGHEKLFF; CDR3 DNA: TGCAGCGTTGTTCTTCTTGGCCATGAAAAACTGTTTTTT; clone size: -; D gene: -; V gene: TRBV29-1; J gene: TRBJ1-4
CDR3 protein: CASSQDTLAGGTDTQYF; CDR3 DNA: TGCGCCAGCAGCCAAGATACACTAGCGGGGGGCACAGATACGCAGTATTTT; clone size: -; D gene: TRBD2; V gene: TRBV4-3; J gene: TRBJ2-3
CDR3 protein: CASSYSTGSGYTF; CDR3 DNA: TGTGCCAGCAGTTACTCGACGGGATCCGGCTACACCTTC; clone size: -; D gene: -; V gene: TRBV6-5; J gene: TRBJ1-2
CDR3 protein: CSVEPPGTDTQYF; CDR3 DNA: TGCAGCGTTGAACCGCCGGGCACAGATACGCAGTATTTT; clone size: few; D gene: -; V gene: TRBV29-1; J gene: TRBJ2-3
CDR3 protein: CASSISVGGYTF; CDR3 DNA: TGTGCCAGCAGCATTAGCGTCGGAGGCTACACCTTC; clone size: few; D gene: -; V gene: TRBV9; J gene: TRBJ1-2
CDR3 protein: CATSRDRGEGYTF; CDR3 DNA: TGTGCCACCAGTAGGGACAGGGGAGAGGGCTACACCTTC; clone size: -; D gene: TRBD1; V gene: TRBV24-1; J gene: TRBJ1-2
CDR3 protein: CSARKGIDSPLHF; CDR3 DNA: TGCAGTGCTAGAAAGGGCATCGACTCACCCCTCCACTTT; clone size: -; D gene: -; V gene: TRBV20-1; J gene: TRBJ1-6
CDR3 protein: CASSVGFRNYGYTF; CDR3 DNA: TGCGCCAGCAGCGTTGGGTTCAGGAACTATGGCTACACCTTC; clone size: -; D gene: -; V gene: TRBV5-1; J gene: TRBJ1-2
CDR3 protein: CASSWSPGGYTF; CDR3 DNA: TGTGCCAGCAGTTGGTCACCGGGGGGCTACACCTTC; clone size: -; D gene: -; V gene: TRBV28; J gene: TRBJ1-2
CDR3 protein: CASSKRKYPVSTEAFF; CDR3 DNA: TGTGCCAGCAGCAAGAGAAAGTACCCCGTGAGCACTGAAGCTTTCTTT; clone size: -; D gene: -; V gene: TRBV21-1; J gene: TRBJ1-1
CDR3 protein: CASSYSPGRQPQHF; CDR3 DNA: TGTGCCAGCAGTTACTCGCCGGGCCGACAGCCCCAGCATTTT; clone size: -; D gene: -; V gene: TRBV6-6; J gene: TRBJ1-5
CDR3 protein: CASGPRGTLGNTIYF; CDR3 DNA: TGTGCCAGCGGACCTCGGGGTACTCTAGGAAACACCATATATTTT; clone size: few; D gene: -; V gene: TRBV6-1; J gene: TRBJ1-3
CDR3 protein: CASSPQDVGENSPLHF; CDR3 DNA: TGTGCCAGCTCACCCCAGGACGTCGGTGAGAATTCACCCCTCCACTTT; clone size: -; D gene: -; V gene: TRBV18; J gene: TRBJ1-6
CDR3 protein: CASRGTGSSPLHF; CDR3 DNA: TGTGCCAGCAGAGGGACCGGGAGCTCACCCCTCCACTTT; clone size: -; D gene: -; V gene: TRBV25-1; J gene: TRBJ1-6
CDR3 protein: CASSPNRGKAFF; CDR3 DNA: TGTGCCAGCAGTCCTAACCGGGGCAAAGCTTTCTTT; clone size: -; D gene: -; V gene: TRBV12-3/TRBV12-4; J gene: TRBJ1-1
CDR3 protein: CASSPYSVMNTEAFF; CDR3 DNA: TGTGCCAGCAGCCCATACAGCGTTATGAACACTGAAGCTTTCTTT; clone size: -; D gene: -; V gene: TRBV5-6; J gene: TRBJ1-1
CDR3 protein: CASTSTGERQPQHF; CDR3 DNA: TGTGCCAGCACTTCCACAGGGGAGCGGCAGCCCCAGCATTTT; clone size: -; D gene: TRBD1; V gene: TRBV12-3/TRBV12-4; J gene: TRBJ1-5
CDR3 protein: CASSWGDRAITEAFF; CDR3 DNA: TGCGCCAGCAGCTGGGGAGACAGGGCTATTACTGAAGCTTTCTTT; clone size: -; D gene: TRBD1; V gene: TRBV5-1; J gene: TRBJ1-1
CDR3 protein: CASSHVEQRDVQFF; CDR3 DNA: TGTGCCAGCAGCCATGTCGAGCAGAGGGACGTACAGTTCTTC; clone size: -; D gene: -; V gene: TRBV3-1; J gene: TRBJ2-1
CDR3 protein: CASSQATSSYGYTF; CDR3 DNA: TGTGCCAGCAGCCAAGCCACATCCTCCTATGGCTACACCTTC; clone size: -; D gene: -; V gene: TRBV3-1; J gene: TRBJ1-2
CDR3 protein: CASSEAAGGPPGELFF; CDR3 DNA: TGTGCCAGCAGTGAAGCTGCGGGGGGGCCCCCCGGGGAGCTGTTTTTT; clone size: few; D gene: TRBD2; V gene: TRBV6-1; J gene: TRBJ2-2
CDR3 protein: CASSYFRALSNYGYTF; CDR3 DNA: TGTGCCAGCAGTTACTTCCGGGCCCTTAGTAACTATGGCTACACCTTC; clone size: -; D gene: -; V gene: TRBV12-3/TRBV12-4; J gene: TRBJ1-2
CDR3 protein: CASSYPGQGNPEAFF; CDR3 DNA: TGTGCCAGCAGTTATCCCGGACAGGGAAACCCTGAAGCTTTCTTT; clone size: -; D gene: TRBD1; V gene: TRBV28; J gene: TRBJ1-1
CDR3 protein: CASSLRPGVNGANVLTF; CDR3 DNA: TGTGCCAGCAGTTTACGGCCAGGGGTAAATGGGGCCAACGTCCTGACTTTC; clone size: -; D gene: -; V gene: TRBV28; J gene: TRBJ2-6
CDR3 protein: CASSLGATVGASDTQYF; CDR3 DNA: TGCGCCAGCAGCTTGGGGGCGACGGTTGGGGCTTCAGATACGCAGTATTTT; clone size: -; D gene: -; V gene: TRBV5-1; J gene: TRBJ2-3
CDR3 protein: CASRPISGGNSPLHF; CDR3 DNA: TGTGCCAGCAGACCCATTTCGGGAGGTAATTCACCCCTCCACTTT; clone size: few; D gene: -; V gene: TRBV6-2/TRBV6-3; J gene: TRBJ1-6
CDR3 protein: CASSLARTDSSYEQYF; CDR3 DNA: TGTGCCAGCAGCTTGGCAAGGACAGACAGCTCCTACGAGCAGTACTTC; clone size: -; D gene: -; V gene: TRBV7-9; J gene: TRBJ2-7
CDR3 protein: CASSLYTGDTEAFF; CDR3 DNA: TGTGCCAGCAGCTTATATACAGGGGATACTGAAGCTTTCTTT; clone size: -; D gene: TRBD1; V gene: TRBV7-2; J gene: TRBJ1-1
CDR3 protein: CASSLANGLFSAEAFF; CDR3 DNA: TGTGCCAGCAGTTTAGCCAACGGACTGTTCAGCGCTGAAGCTTTCTTT; clone size: -; D gene: -; V gene: TRBV12-3/TRBV12-4; J gene: TRBJ1-1
CDR3 protein: CASSQNSGANTEAFF; CDR3 DNA: TGTGCCAGCAGTCAAAACTCCGGGGCTAACACTGAAGCTTTCTTT; clone size: few; D gene: -; V gene: TRBV12-3/TRBV12-4; J gene: TRBJ1-1
CDR3 protein: CASSQDRGGADTQYF; CDR3 DNA: TGCGCCAGCAGCCAAGACAGGGGGGGCGCAGATACGCAGTATTTT; clone size: few; D gene: -; V gene: TRBV4-3; J gene: TRBJ2-3